The clone carrying this T cell receptor beta chain came up once. The antigen is not known. The data were produced by immunoSEQ multiplex PCR, yet TCRdb's version contains in-frame clones alone and is incomplete. The data show over 80,000 clones, 80% to 90% seen once. This record belongs to a study of T cell responses to AZD1222 COVID-19 vaccine. Study-wide points: Seropositive status at baseline applied to only a handful of AZD1222 recipients.

V lost 6 bases and J 5 bases, leaving 17 bases between the germline ends. Per germline, CDR1 SQVTM and CDR2 ANQGSEA. The CDR3 is made up of 13 amino acids. V is TRBV29-1 and J is TRBJ2-7; no firm D call. The clonotype originates from an adult in good health. The sample was peripheral blood, taken on day 0 of AZD1222 vaccination. This chain's CDR3 is CSVRKTAWDEQYF. CDR3 nucleotides: TGCAGCGTAAGGAAAACAGCCTGGGACGAGCAGTACTTC.